This T cell receptor (beta chain) was sequenced in a study of T-cell reconstitution after alpha-beta-depleted transplantation in children. The V gene lost 2 bases and the J gene lost 4 bases, with 20 bases spanning the gap. This CDR3 contains 16 residues. Germline V CDR1 and CDR2: GTSNPN, SVGIG (reference sequence). It was with unique molecular identifiers that the TCRbeta library was prepared. TCRdb processed the PCR reads anew with MiXCR; each CDR3 protein has one entry. This sample has roughly 300,000 distinct CDR3 sequences, with 9.5% to 13% found just once. This clonotype showed up just a few times.

This clonotype originated in a male patient aged 2 to 9 who had a stem cell transplant for chronic granulomatous disease, so the T cells may come from the graft donor. The input for sequencing was peripheral blood, taken 180 days after TCRalphabeta/CD19-depleted stem cell transplant. V gene TRBV30 combines with J gene TRBJ1-1; D might be TRBD1 (5 bases). The CDR3, as DNA: TGTGCCTGGAGTTCGGAAAGAGGGGCGGGTATCACTGAAGCTTTCTTT. This codes for CAWSSERGAGITEAFF.